These 29 T cell receptor beta chains were all obtained from the same sample, sequenced in a study of blood T cells in healthy people across ages. For the second PCR, which ran for about 7 to 11 cycles, a sample-barcoded 5' primer and a J-beta primer mix were used. A single record per CDR3 protein comes from TCRdb applying MiXCR to the 5' RACE reads. The repertoire holds under 800,000 distinct CDR3 sequences, with roughly 20% as singletons. The sequenced sample was blood. The receptors were gathered from a man between 65 and 79 years old in good health.

This clonotype has more than one count but fewer than ten. The chain uses TRBV27 and TRBJ2-5; a weak D match, TRBD1 (6 bases). This CDR3 spans 15 amino acids. In germline, CDR1 is MNHEY, CDR2 SMNVEV (reference sequence). Trimming took 5 bases from V and 1 from J, leaving 14 bases between them. CDR3 nucleotides: TGTGCCAGCAGTCTCCGACAGGTGGCCCAAGAGACCCAGTACTTC. This encodes CASSLRQVAQETQYF.

This clonotype was recorded at least ten times. V is TRBV24-1 and J is TRBJ2-1; D perhaps matches TRBD1 (5 bases). The tail of the sequence fits TRBJ2-5 better, so the J call may be wrong. CDR1 and CDR2 (germline): KGHDR, SFDVKD. This CDR3 has 12 residues. The CDR3 sequence: CATSDSTGSQYF. CDR3 coding DNA: TGTGCCACCAGTGATTCAACAGGCTCCCAGTACTTC.

This clonotype was seen a few times. The chain has TRBV7-3 and TRBJ2-1; D gene unclear. Trimming stripped 6 bases from V and 5 bases from J, with 8 bases between. In germline, CDR1 is SGHTA, CDR2 FQGTGA. This CDR3 comprises 12 residues. DNA of the CDR3: TGTGCCAGCAGTTCTGGACACAATGAGCAGTTCTTC. The encoded protein is CASSSGHNEQFF.

This rearrangement joins TRBV5-1 to TRBJ2-5, with 12 bases aligning to TRBD1. This CDR3 spans 16 amino acids. Germline V gene lookup returns CDR1 SGHRS and CDR2 YFSETQ. The trim removed 4 bases at V and 7 bases at J, leaving 11 bases unmatched. The DNA for the CDR3 is TGCGCCAGCAGCCCCTCGGGACAGGGGGCGTTTGGGACCCAGTACTTC. Translation: CASSPSGQGAFGTQYF.

This clonotype was found a few times. V and J are TRBV5-1 and TRBJ2-5; 10 nucleotides align to TRBD2. Germline V gene data show CDR1 as SGHRS and CDR2 as YFSETQ. The CDR3 sequence is 16 residues long. The trim removed 4 bases at V and 5 bases at J, leaving 11 bases unmatched. CDR3 loop: CASSREGTSVLETQYF. In DNA form, the CDR3 reads TGCGCCAGCAGCCGAGAGGGGACTAGCGTCTTGGAGACCCAGTACTTC.

About this clonotype: Given a much more abundant clone one base away, this may be a read error. The chain joins TRBV4-3 to TRBJ1-4, with 8 bases identical to TRBD1. In germline, CDR1 is LGHNA, CDR2 YSLEER. There are 15 residues in the CDR3. Here the CDR3 reads CASSQGTGINEKLLF. As DNA, the CDR3 is TGCGCCAGCAGCCAAGGGACAGGGATAAATGAAAAACTGCTTTTT.

The CDR3 sequence is CASSEANRGGMRQFF. The CDR3 DNA reads as TGTGCCAGCAGTGAAGCTAACAGGGGGGGAATGAGGCAGTTCTTC. V and J are TRBV6-1 and TRBJ2-1, with a tentative D call TRBD1 (8 bases). The V and J ends lost 0 bases and 12 bases respectively, with 18 bases between them. CDR1 is MNHNS, CDR2 SASEGT, per germline. This CDR3 is 15 amino acids long.

The sample holds a few counts of this clonotype. The chain couples TRBV29-1 to TRBJ1-1; the D is unclear. The ends were cut back, 3 bases at V and 1 base at J, with 6 bases in the middle. Per the germline V gene, CDR1 is SQVTM and CDR2 is ANQGSEA. The CDR3 runs 12 residues. DNA of the CDR3: TGCAGCGTTGACGGCTGGAACACTGAAGCTTTCTTT. Protein product: CSVDGWNTEAFF.

The V call is TRBV20-1, the J call TRBJ2-1, with 11 bases identical to TRBD2. Germline-derived CDR1 and CDR2 are DFQATT and SNEGSKA (reference sequence). The length of the CDR3 is 15 residues. The junction had 7 bases not matched to a gene; V was cut back by 1 base and J by 8 bases. CDR3 sequence: CSARVTSGSFHEQFF. As DNA, the CDR3 is TGCAGTGCTAGAGTAACTAGCGGGAGTTTCCATGAGCAGTTCTTC.

V and J are TRBV19 and TRBJ2-2; D gene ambiguous. Germline V CDR1 and CDR2: LNHDA, SQIVND (reference sequence). The CDR3 consists of 15 residues. V lost 7 bases and J 0 bases, leaving 12 bases between the germline ends. The CDR3 DNA reads TGTGCCAGTACCTTTTACAGCCCGAACACCGGGGAGCTGTTTTTT. Protein product: CASTFYSPNTGELFF.

The gene calls are TRBV12-3 or TRBV12-4 and TRBJ2-5, with D perhaps matching TRBD2 (6 bases). The CDR3 extends over 16 amino acids. Trimming removed 5 bases from V and 5 bases from J, with 21 bases in between. The CDR3 here is CASSGGLATVRETQYF. The CDR3 region has the DNA TGTGCCAGCAGTGGGGGTCTAGCGACCGTCCGGGAGACCCAGTACTTC.

The chain has TRBV20-1 and TRBJ1-2, with D unclear. The CDR3 has 12 residues. V shed 2 bases and J shed 6 bases, with 10 bases lying between them. The germline V gene has CDR1 DFQATT and CDR2 SNEGSKA (reference sequence). CDR3 residues: CSARNSADGYTF. The CDR3 DNA is TGCAGTGCTAGAAACAGCGCGGATGGCTACACCTTC.

The rearrangement links TRBV29-1 to TRBJ2-3, with 8 bases lining up with TRBD1. The CDR3 sequence is 15 residues long. V shed 4 bases and J 3 bases; nucleotides not matched to a gene: 9. CDR1 and CDR2 from the germline V gene are SQVTM and ANQGSEA. The CDR3 region is CSVAMDRDFTDTQYF. The CDR3, as DNA: TGCAGCGTTGCGATGGACAGGGATTTTACAGATACGCAGTATTTT.

This clonotype has a handful of counts. This sequence joins TRBV6-4 and TRBJ1-1; no firm D call. Germline V gene data show CDR1 as MRHNA and CDR2 as SNTAGT. The CDR3 loop spans 14 amino acids. Trimming cost V 4 bases and J 0 bases, with 9 bases left between them. The CDR3, as DNA: TGTGCCAGCAGTGTCATACGGATGAACACTGAAGCTTTCTTT. It encodes CASSVIRMNTEAFF.

This clonotype was counted ten times or more. The V call is TRBV29-1, the J call TRBJ2-5; TRBD1 matches at 8 bases. The CDR3 contains 13 residues. The junction had 8 bases not matched to a gene; V was cut back by 6 bases and J by 5 bases. CDR1 SQVTM and CDR2 ANQGSEA come from the germline V gene. CDR3 in amino acids: CSVPGGAVETQYF. Written as DNA, the CDR3 is TGCAGCGTGCCAGGGGGCGCAGTGGAGACCCAGTACTTC.

The rearrangement uses TRBV7-2 and TRBJ2-1; D ambiguous. Germline CDR1 SGHTA, CDR2 FQGNSA. Between the trimmed V and J ends, which lost 2 bases and 5 bases, there was a span of 13 bases. The CDR3 has 15 amino acids. This CDR3 reads CASSLTPVRNNEQFF. DNA of the CDR3: TGTGCCAGCAGCTTAACCCCGGTCCGGAACAATGAGCAGTTCTTC.

The chain employs TRBV20-1 and TRBJ2-1; 8 bases are a match to TRBD2. Unmatched junction bases numbered 7, after V lost 0 bases and J lost 6 bases. The CDR3 length is 15 residues. CDR1 DFQATT and CDR2 SNEGSKA come from the germline V gene (reference sequence). The CDR3 loop is CSAREPLAVLNEQFF. Here the CDR3 DNA reads TGCAGTGCTAGAGAACCACTAGCGGTTCTCAATGAGCAGTTCTTC.

The V gene is TRBV29-1, the J gene TRBJ2-3; 8 positions agree with TRBD2. The CDR3 spans 13 residues. Germline CDR1 and CDR2: SQVTM and ANQGSEA. Unmatched junction bases numbered 7, after V lost 7 bases and J lost 4 bases. CDR3 coding DNA: TGCAGCGCCGGGAGGGCCGGATCAGATACGCAGTATTTT. This sequence encodes CSAGRAGSDTQYF.

This clonotype has a handful of counts. The chain is built from TRBV7-9 and TRBJ2-3; TRBD2 is a possible D gene (6 bases). The CDR3 has 12 amino acids. The V end lost 1 base, the J end lost 14 bases, and 13 bases lay between the germline ends. CDR1 is SEHNR and CDR2 is FQNEAQ in the germline V gene (reference sequence). CDR3 sequence (DNA): TGTGCCAGCAGCTTAGAGGCGCCAGCGGGGTATTTT. It specifies CASSLEAPAGYF.

This sequence joins TRBV18 and TRBJ2-1, with 10 bases matching TRBD2. The CDR3 runs 14 residues. Trimming cost V 2 bases and J 10 bases; bases outside gene matches: 5. Germline loops: CDR1 KGHSH, CDR2 LQKENI. CDR3 region: CASSPVLAGDEQFF. The CDR3 DNA reads TGTGCCAGCTCACCAGTCCTAGCGGGAGACGAGCAGTTCTTC.

This clonotype occurred a few times. This chain links TRBV6-5 with TRBJ2-2; no clear D gene. The V end was cut by 8 bases, the J end by 3 bases, with 7 bases between. Per germline, CDR1 MNHEY and CDR2 SVGAGI. The length of the CDR3 is 12 residues. In DNA, the CDR3 is TGTGCCAGCTCAAGAGACACCGGGGAGCTGTTTTTT. Protein sequence: CASSRDTGELFF.

The gene calls are TRBV7-2 and TRBJ1-2; D is perhaps TRBD1 (5 bases). The CDR3 sequence is 19 residues long. Looked up from germline, CDR1 is SGHTA and CDR2 is FQGNSA. V was cut by 5 bases and J by 4 bases, with 29 bases left in between. The CDR3 DNA reads as TGTGCCAGCAGCCCTGGGGGGGGTTGGTCCTCATACTCCGGCTATGGCTACACCTTC. This translates into CASSPGGGWSSYSGYGYTF. The entire variable domain, with the rest obtained from reference TRBV7-2 and TRBJ1-2, is as follows: GAGVSQSPSNKVTEKGKDVELRCDPISGHTALYWYRQSLGQGLEFLIYFQGNSAPDKSGLPSDRFSAERTGGSVSTLTIQRTQQEDSAVYLCASSPGGGWSSYSGYGYTFGSGTRLTVV.

This clonotype was observed a few times. The genes are TRBV18 and TRBJ2-7; D is uncertain. This CDR3 comprises 15 residues. Germline V gene lookup returns CDR1 KGHSH and CDR2 LQKENI. V was clipped by 6 bases and J by 1 base, with 16 bases between them. The CDR3: CASSPESRMSYEQYF. The CDR3 DNA reads as TGTGCCAGCTCGCCGGAAAGTAGAATGTCCTACGAGCAGTACTTC. The full variable domain, in which reference TRBV18 and TRBJ2-7 provide the parts outside the CDR3, is NAGVMQNPRHLVRRRGQEARLRCSPMKGHSHVYWYRQLPEEGLKFMVYLQKENIIDESGMPKERFSAEFPKEGPSILRIQQVVRGDSAAYFCASSPESRMSYEQYFGPGTRLTVT.

This clonotype was found a few times. The chain joins TRBV29-1 to TRBJ2-1; D tentatively fits TRBD1 or TRBD2 (5 bases each). Between the trimmed V and J ends, which lost 8 bases and 6 bases, there was a span of 17 bases. The CDR3 is 13 residues long. Germline CDR1 and CDR2: SQVTM and ANQGSEA. The CDR3: CSSALRGGNEQFF. In DNA, the CDR3 is TGCAGCAGTGCGTTGAGGGGTGGCAATGAGCAGTTCTTC.

The gene calls are TRBV20-1 and TRBJ2-5, with TRBD1 matching 10 bases. From germline, CDR1 is DFQATT and CDR2 SNEGSKA (reference sequence). V lost 6 bases, J lost 9 bases, and 10 bases stayed unmatched. The CDR3 has 13 residues. CDR3 in amino acids: CSALDRGSVAQYF. The CDR3 nucleotides are TGCAGTGCACTGGACAGGGGGTCGGTGGCCCAGTACTTC.

This clonotype was counted only a few times. The rearrangement uses TRBV2 and TRBJ2-3; D remains ambiguous. The V end lost 6 bases, the J end lost 0 bases, and 10 bases lay between the germline ends. Per the germline V gene, CDR1 is SNHLY and CDR2 is FYNNEI. CDR3 length: 14 residues. DNA of the CDR3: TGTGCCAGCAGACAGTCCGGGAGCACAGATACGCAGTATTTT. Its protein is CASRQSGSTDTQYF.

A note on this clonotype: Sequence at one end of the junction differs from germline and may be a read error. V usage is TRBV3-1 and J usage is TRBJ2-1, with 9 bases lining up with TRBD2. The CDR3 length is 14 residues. Germline CDR1 reads LGHDT; CDR2 reads YNNKEL (reference sequence). CDR3 nucleotide sequence: TGTACCAGCAGCCCTCAGGGTAGCGGGAGCGAGCAGTTCTTC. Translation gives CTSSPQGSGSEQFF.

The chain employs TRBV5-1 and TRBJ2-7; a weak D match, TRBD2 (6 bases). This CDR3 has 15 residues. The V and J ends lost 0 bases and 2 bases respectively, with 12 bases between them. Germline V gene lookup returns CDR1 SGHRS and CDR2 YFSETQ. CDR3 in amino acids: CASSLVSGSTYEQYF. CDR3 nucleotides: TGCGCCAGCAGCTTGGTTAGCGGTTCTACCTACGAGCAGTACTTC.

This sequence joins TRBV5-1 and TRBJ2-5, with a tentative D call TRBD2 (6 bases). In germline, CDR1 is SGHRS, CDR2 YFSETQ. The CDR3 totals 16 residues. V was shortened by 3 bases and J by 0 bases, with 15 bases between the two germline ends. CDR3 loop: CASSSSVGKYQETQYF. As DNA, the CDR3 is TGCGCCAGCAGCTCTAGCGTGGGAAAGTACCAAGAGACCCAGTACTTC. The whole variable domain, filled in from reference TRBV5-1 and TRBJ2-5, reads KAGVTQTPRYLIKTRGQQVTLSCSPISGHRSVSWYQQTPGQGLQFLFEYFSETQRNKGNFPGRFSGRQFSNSRSEMNVSTLELGDSALYLCASSSSVGKYQETQYFGPGTRLLVL.